One sample yielded the 24 T cell receptor beta chains listed below, sequenced in a study of cytomegalovirus exposure and HLA in healthy donors. The study ran its PCR with 60 Vbeta and 13 Jbeta primers. Sequencing was performed with immunoSEQ multiplex PCR; in TCRdb, only in-frame clones are kept and a portion is missing. Among some 200,000 clones listed, roughly 68% were seen once. Sequencing was performed on PBMCs. The receptors stem from a man in his forties in good health and CMV-seropositive.

In nucleotides, the CDR3 is TGTGCCAGCTCACCAGACCAGAAGACAGGCTACGAGCAGTACTTC. Residues: CASSPDQKTGYEQYF. The gene calls are TRBV18 and TRBJ2-7; weak D call: TRBD1 (6 bases). CDR3 length: 15 amino acids. The V end was cut by 2 bases, the J end by 3 bases, with 14 bases between. Germline V gives CDR1 KGHSH, CDR2 LQKENI.

V gene TRBV6-5 combines with J gene TRBJ1-1; 7 positions agree with TRBD1. J was trimmed by 8 bases and V by 8 bases; bases with no gene match: 5. Germline V CDR1 and CDR2: MNHEY, SVGAGI. There are 11 residues in the CDR3. This CDR3 reads CASGPDREAFF. The DNA of the CDR3 is TGTGCCAGCGGTCCGGACAGGGAAGCTTTCTTT.

J is TRBJ1-2 and V is TRBV28; 7 positions agree with TRBD1. Germline-derived CDR1 and CDR2 are MDHEN and SYDVKM. With V trimmed by 0 bases and J by 8 bases, 12 bases remained unmatched. The CDR3 has 16 residues. CDR3 in DNA: TGTGCCAGCAGTTTATGGGCCACGGAGGGGGCGGAGGGCTACACCTTC. Translated: CASSLWATEGAEGYTF.

The genes are TRBV5-1 and TRBJ2-1; 7 nucleotides line up with TRBD1. Germline CDR1 reads SGHRS; CDR2 reads YFSETQ. The CDR3 contains 15 residues. The trim removed 4 bases at V and 10 bases at J, leaving 14 bases unmatched. CDR3 sequence reads: CASSAGTDNAREQFF. The CDR3 DNA reads TGCGCCAGCAGCGCCGGGACAGACAACGCCAGAGAGCAGTTCTTC.

The rearrangement links TRBV27 to TRBJ2-7, with D perhaps matching TRBD1 (7 bases). The germline V gene encodes CDR1 MNHEY and CDR2 SMNVEV (reference sequence). The V end lost 3 bases, the J end lost 3 bases, and 12 bases lay between the germline ends. The CDR3 consists of 14 residues. The DNA of the CDR3 is TGTGCCAGCAGTTTCCGGCGGGACAGCTACGAGCAGTACTTC. Its translation is CASSFRRDSYEQYF.

The CDR3 here is CASSRLAGTDGELFF. The CDR3 DNA follows: TGTGCCAGCAGCCGTCTAGCGGGGACCGACGGGGAGCTGTTTTTT. V and J are TRBV7-4 and TRBJ2-2; 9 bases match TRBD2. In germline, CDR1 is SGHVT, CDR2 SQSDAQ. With V trimmed by 5 bases and J by 7 bases, 8 bases remained unmatched. There are 15 residues in the CDR3.

The chain uses TRBV6-4 and TRBJ2-1; D might be TRBD2 (5 bases). Germline V gene sequence: CDR1 MRHNA, CDR2 SNTAGT. Trimming pared 3 bases from V and 3 bases from J, leaving 12 bases between. The CDR3 is made up of 15 amino acids. In DNA, the CDR3 is TGTGCCAGCAGTGAAGAAAGCGGAGGCTACAATGAGCAGTTCTTC. It codes for CASSEESGGYNEQFF.

This clone has just a few counts. This rearrangement joins TRBV6-1 to TRBJ2-7, with D tentatively TRBD2 (6 bases). The CDR3 totals 16 residues. CDR1 and CDR2 (germline): MNHNS, SASEGT. Trimming left V 2 bases short and J 0 bases short, with 14 bases between. DNA of the CDR3: TGTGCCAGCAGTGAATTTTTTGGGGGGAGCTCCTACGAGCAGTACTTC. It codes for CASSEFFGGSSYEQYF.

V is TRBV4-3 and J is TRBJ2-7, with D possibly matching TRBD2 (6 bases). The CDR3 extends over 18 amino acids. Trimming left V 0 bases short and J 2 bases short, with 20 bases between. Germline CDR1 and CDR2: LGHNA and YSLEER. The CDR3 protein is CASSQESIGEVVPYEQYF. The DNA of the CDR3 is TGCGCCAGCAGCCAAGAGAGTATAGGGGAGGTGGTCCCCTACGAGCAGTACTTC.

Remarks on this clone: The identical CDR3 is also encoded by other nucleotide sequences in the sample. CDR3 region: CASSSAYNEQFF. The CDR3 coding sequence is TGTGCCAGCAGTTCGGCCTACAATGAGCAGTTCTTC. V and J are TRBV6-6 and TRBJ2-1; no clear D gene. The CDR3 covers 12 residues. Germline CDR1 is MNHNY and CDR2 is SVGAGI (reference sequence). With 4 bases removed from V and 2 bases from J, the gap between germline ends came to 3 bases.

The gene calls are TRBV27 and TRBJ1-4; 8 bases agree with TRBD1. After removal of 2 bases from V and 1 base from J, the junction contained 12 bases not matched to a gene. This CDR3 is built from 19 residues. Germline V gene data show CDR1 as MNHEY and CDR2 as SMNVEV (reference sequence). The CDR3 bases are TGTGCCAGCAGTTTAACGGCAGGGGGCTCGTTAGTAACTAATGAAAAACTGTTTTTT. Its translation is CASSLTAGGSLVTNEKLFF.

The sample holds a few counts of this clone. This chain connects TRBV5-4 to TRBJ1-1; no definite D call. Germline loops: CDR1 SGHNT, CDR2 YYREEE (reference sequence). The ends were cut back, 2 bases at V and 2 bases at J, with 7 bases in the middle. The CDR3 has 13 residues. The CDR3, as DNA: TGTGCCAGCAGCTTAATCCTTAACACTGAAGCTTTCTTT. Translating it yields CASSLILNTEAFF.

In nucleotides, the CDR3 is TGTGCCAGCAGCTTAAAAGCGGGGCGTACAGATACGCAGTATTTT. Its protein is CASSLKAGRTDTQYF. V gene TRBV5-4 combines with J gene TRBJ2-3; 7 bases match TRBD2. The CDR3 has 15 residues. Germline V gives CDR1 SGHNT, CDR2 YYREEE (reference sequence). The junction had 6 bases not matched to a gene; V was cut back by 2 bases and J by 3 bases. Full variable domain (outside the CDR3, taken from reference TRBV5-4 and TRBJ2-3): ETGVTQSPTHLIKTRGQQVTLRCSSQSGHNTVSWYQQALGQGPQFIFQYYREEENGRGNFPPRFSGLQFPNYSSELNVNALELDDSALYLCASSLKAGRTDTQYFGPGTRLTVL.

The chain combines TRBV19 with TRBJ1-1, with 8 bases identical to TRBD1. V was clipped by 6 bases and J by 4 bases; unmatched bases: 10. Germline CDR1 reads LNHDA; CDR2 reads SQIVND (reference sequence). This CDR3 is 15 amino acids long. DNA for the CDR3: TGTGCCAGTAGACCTCAGGGGGCGGGAAGCACTGAAGCTTTCTTT. Translating it yields CASRPQGAGSTEAFF.

The chain recombines TRBV7-2 with TRBJ2-7; 10 bases are shared with TRBD1. V lost 5 bases and J lost 4; bases outside the gene matches: 8. CDR1 and CDR2 (germline): SGHTA, FQGNSA. The CDR3 length is 15 residues. CDR3 in amino acids: CASSPPGDRGYEQYF. The CDR3, as DNA: TGTGCCAGCAGCCCCCCAGGGGACAGGGGTTACGAGCAGTACTTC.

This chain connects TRBV29-1 to TRBJ1-1; 10 bases match TRBD1. The germline V gene has CDR1 SQVTM and CDR2 ANQGSEA. CDR3 size: 12 residues. Trimming removed 7 bases from V and 4 bases from J; junction bases left unmatched: 3. CDR3 DNA: TGCAGCGGACAGGGGGCGGGCACTGAAGCTTTCTTT. Residues: CSGQGAGTEAFF.

This clone was observed a few times. The rearrangement uses TRBV6-1 and TRBJ1-2; a possible D gene is TRBD1 (6 bases). Trimming took off 3 bases at V and 9 bases at J, with 11 bases between the two ends. Germline CDR1 reads MNHNS; CDR2 reads SASEGT. This CDR3 is 12 amino acids long. The CDR3 region is CASSDRGGSYTF. Written as DNA, the CDR3 is TGTGCCAGCAGTGACAGGGGAGGGAGCTACACCTTC.

The table lists this clone with a count of one. The CDR3 bases are TGTGCCAGCAGCTTAGAAGTTCTGGGACAGGCCAGGGGCTACACCTTC. Its protein product is CASSLEVLGQARGYTF. This chain joins TRBV7-2 and TRBJ1-2; 8 nucleotides line up with TRBD1. CDR1 SGHTA and CDR2 FQGNSA come from the germline V gene. The trim removed 1 base at V and 8 bases at J, leaving 12 bases unmatched. This CDR3 spans 16 amino acids.

This chain connects TRBV19 to TRBJ1-4; tentative D call: TRBD1 (5 bases). Trimming removed 4 bases from V and 8 bases from J, with 17 bases in between. Germline lookup yields CDR1 LNHDA and CDR2 SQIVND (reference sequence). The CDR3 totals 15 residues. CDR3 loop: CASSNNRSVREKLFF. The CDR3 nucleotides read TGTGCCAGTAGTAATAACAGGTCGGTGCGCGAAAAACTGTTTTTT.

In this sample, this clone turned up once. The chain is built from TRBV5-5 and TRBJ1-1; D not resolved. This CDR3 has 13 amino acids. Deletions cut 0 bases from V and 7 bases from J, with 10 bases between. Germline lookup yields CDR1 SGHKS and CDR2 YYEKEE (reference sequence). CDR3 DNA: TGTGCCAGCAGCTTGGGCGGTAGTATTGAAGCTTTCTTT. Translation gives CASSLGGSIEAFF.

The V call is TRBV4-1, the J call TRBJ1-2; the match to TRBD1 covers 7 bases. The CDR3 is 14 amino acids. Germline V gives CDR1 MGHRA, CDR2 YSYEKL. V was pared by 1 base and J by 8 bases, with 7 bases of the junction left unmatched. The CDR3 DNA is TGCGCCAGCAGCCAAGTGGGGACAGAAGGGGGCTACACCTTC. Translation gives CASSQVGTEGGYTF.

The chain has TRBV7-6 and TRBJ1-2; D possibly corresponds to TRBD1 (5 bases). This CDR3 region has 13 residues. Germline-derived CDR1 and CDR2 are SGHVS and FNYEAQ. With 3 bases removed from V and 8 bases from J, the gap between germline ends came to 13 bases. The chain's CDR3 is CASSFSVGEGYTF. The CDR3 DNA is TGTGCCAGCAGCTTCTCAGTAGGGGAAGGCTACACCTTC.

The J gene is TRBJ2-7, the V gene TRBV2; TRBD1 is a possible D gene (6 bases). V was trimmed by 7 bases and J by 4 bases, leaving 17 bases between them. CDR3 length equals 14 residues. The germline gives CDR1 SNHLY, CDR2 FYNNEI. The CDR3 nucleotides are TGTGCCAGCACCGAATATACGGACAGATACGAGCAGTACTTC. This translates into CASTEYTDRYEQYF.

This clone was picked up a small number of times. V is TRBV7-2 and J is TRBJ2-6, with D maybe TRBD1 (5 bases). Germline V CDR1 and CDR2: SGHTA, FQGNSA. The CDR3 is 15 residues long. V was clipped by 1 base and J by 1 base, with 5 bases between them. The CDR3 reads CASSLGQSGANVLTF. For the CDR3, the DNA is TGTGCCAGCAGCTTAGGACAGTCTGGGGCCAACGTCCTGACTTTC.